These 7 T cell receptor beta chains came from one sample sequenced in a study of tumor-infiltrating lymphocytes in primary liver carcinoma. TCR beta cDNA came from about 470 ng total RNA, primed with a constant-region primer. Slightly modified ARM-PCR, run as three nested multiplex PCR rounds, produced the TCR beta libraries. TRBV1-TRBV30 forward primers paired with a C-beta reverse primer drove the first two PCR rounds, approximately 11 cycles each. TCRdb passed the multiplex PCR reads through MiXCR, listing each CDR3 protein once. The sample includes 65,000 to 90,000 distinct CDR3 sequences, 55% to 85% of them seen just once. Without any cell sorting, roughly 20-32 mg of bulk tissue yielded co-extracted RNA and DNA. Input material: liver tumor tissue from sampling region 1. Described subset: tumor region T1, superior pole. Every receptor here comes from a man between 35 and 55 years old with primary liver carcinoma and hepatitis B virus infection.

Comment on this clonotype: The final CDR3 position lacks the conserved phenylalanine or tryptophan, pointing to a likely read error. The DNA is left out, because the CDR3 cannot be placed on it with certainty; the CDR3 is given as TCRdb lists it. The chain couples TRBV10-3 to TRBJ2-6; whether TRBD2, the table's D call, matches the DNA was not checked. The CDR3 totals 16 residues, both ends included. Germline assignment: CDR1 ENHRY and CDR2 SYGVKD. CDR3 protein: CAISEGEGTGANVQTL.

The chain joins TRBV24-1 to TRBJ2-5; weak D call: TRBD1 (6 bases). This CDR3 is built from 12 residues. Between the trimmed V and J ends, which lost 9 bases and 5 bases, there was a span of 12 bases. CDR1 and CDR2 (germline): KGHDR, SFDVKD. The CDR3 DNA reads as TGTGCCACCGGACAGACTGGCGAGACCCAGTACTTC. Amino acid sequence: CATGQTGETQYF.

Comments on this clonotype: A much larger clone is a single base away; this may be a read error. In this CDR3 the conserved last residue, phenylalanine or tryptophan, is missing, so a read error is likely. V gene TRBV5-4 combines with J gene TRBJ2-1; D gene ambiguous. CDR3 size: 14 residues. Per the germline V gene, CDR1 is SGHNT and CDR2 is YYREEE (reference sequence). The V end was cut by 2 bases, the J end by 7 bases, with 13 bases between. CDR3 sequence reads: CASSLGLAENEQFL. The CDR3 DNA follows: TGTGCCAGCAGCTTAGGTTTAGCAGAGAATGAGCAGTTCCTC.

This clonotype was observed a handful of times. The chain couples TRBV21-1 to TRBJ2-6. TRBV21-1 represents a pseudogene. This CDR3 has 18 amino acids. Here the CDR3 DNA reads TGTGCCAGCAGCAAATTGGGTCCACAGATCTCTGGGGCCAACGTCCTGACTTTC. Its translation: CASSKLGPQISGANVLTF.

The V call is TRBV7-9, the J call TRBJ1-1, with D maybe TRBD1 (5 bases). This CDR3 comprises 12 residues. The germline gives CDR1 SEHNR, CDR2 FQNEAQ (reference sequence). The V gene lost 11 bases and the J gene lost 4 bases, with 14 bases spanning the gap. The CDR3: CACTPGGTEAFF. The DNA of the CDR3 is TGTGCCTGTACCCCCGGGGGCACTGAAGCTTTCTTT.

This clonotype was found a few times. A clone one base away is much larger, so this may be a read error. The rearrangement uses TRBV12-3 or TRBV12-4 and TRBJ2-3; D remains ambiguous. TRBJ1-5 explains the end of the DNA better; the J call may be wrong. There are 11 residues in the CDR3. DNA for the CDR3: TGTGCCAGCTCCCAAGGAGATACGCAGCATTTT. Translation gives CASSQGDTQHF.

The rearrangement uses TRBV29-1 and TRBJ2-7, with TRBD2 matching over 8 bases. The junction had 8 bases not matched to a gene; V was cut back by 5 bases and J by 2 bases. This CDR3 has 14 residues. Germline loops: CDR1 SQVTM, CDR2 ANQGSEA. The CDR3 region is CSVRVTGGPYEQYF. The CDR3 DNA reads as TGCAGCGTTAGAGTAACGGGAGGGCCCTACGAGCAGTACTTC.